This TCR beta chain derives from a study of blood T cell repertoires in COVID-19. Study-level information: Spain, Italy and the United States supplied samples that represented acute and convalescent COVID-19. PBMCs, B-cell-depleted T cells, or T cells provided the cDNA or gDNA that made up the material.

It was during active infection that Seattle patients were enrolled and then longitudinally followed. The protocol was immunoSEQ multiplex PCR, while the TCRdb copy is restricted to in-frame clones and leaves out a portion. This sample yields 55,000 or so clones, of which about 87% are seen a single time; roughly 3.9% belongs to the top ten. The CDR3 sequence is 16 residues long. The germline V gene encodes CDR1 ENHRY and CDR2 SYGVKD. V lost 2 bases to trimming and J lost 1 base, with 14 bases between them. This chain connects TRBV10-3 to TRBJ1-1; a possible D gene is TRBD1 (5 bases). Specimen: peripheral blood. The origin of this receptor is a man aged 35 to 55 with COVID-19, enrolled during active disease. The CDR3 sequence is CAISEEGHLSNTEAFF. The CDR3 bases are TGTGCCATCAGTGAGGAAGGACATCTATCGAACACTGAAGCTTTCTTT.